This T cell receptor (beta chain) was profiled in a study of CD8 T cells in ankylosing spondylitis. CDR3 length equals 14 residues. CDR1 and CDR2 (germline): SGHAT, FQNNGV. The V end was cut by 4 bases, the J end by 1 base, with 10 bases between. General observations from the study: Ankylosing spondylitis blood appeared to carry a characteristic TCR beta motif of eight or nine highly homologous variants. Disease-associated clonotypes exhibited CD8+ identity and were relatively infrequent in peripheral blood.

This clonotype was seen many times. What it recognizes is unknown. Each CDR3 protein is one row after TCRdb ran MiXCR on the 5' RACE reads. The top ten hold roughly 5% of the sample, which has hundreds of thousands of distinct CDR3 sequences, around 8% seen once. The source of this sequence is a female donor with ankylosing spondylitis or in good health (not recorded which). Sequenced input: blood, either unsorted or a sorted T cell fraction (not recorded which). The chain joins TRBV11-2 to TRBJ1-1; D unclear. DNA of the CDR3: TGTGCCAGCAGCTCCGACCGGGCGAACACTGAAGCTTTCTTT. It specifies CASSSDRANTEAFF.